This note documents a single T cell receptor (beta chain) sequence. Its matching antigen is unknown. This sample stems from a study of T cells in localized non-small cell lung cancer. Some clones are missing from TCRdb's copy, which holds only in-frame ones; the method was immunoSEQ multiplex PCR. The table has about 22,000 clones, more than 85% seen once. Study observations and caveats: A median about 56 of the top 100 tumor clones appeared in adjacent lung. Greater T cell density in blood accompanied longer overall survival.

CDR3 length equals 16 residues. CDR1 SEHNR and CDR2 FQNEAQ come from the germline V gene (reference sequence). The V and J ends lost 0 bases and 5 bases respectively, with 17 bases between them. The specimen was PBMCs, collected before any cancer treatment. The TCR comes from a man aged 35 to 69 with stage II squamous cell lung carcinoma. The V gene is TRBV7-9, the J gene TRBJ2-7, with D maybe TRBD1 (7 bases). The CDR3 region has the DNA TGTGCCAGCAGCTTAGCGGCAGGGGGGAGGAGGAACGAGCAGTACTTC. Residues: CASSLAAGGRRNEQYF.